A single sample is the source of the 22 T cell receptor beta chains below, sequenced in a study of identical twins. TCRdb re-called the 5' RACE reads with MiXCR, one entry per CDR3 protein. There are 300,000 to 400,000 distinct CDR3 sequences in the sample; approximately 13% occur only once, and more than 6% lies in the top ten. This sample was also put to use in a study of yellow fever vaccine responses in identical twins.

The sample taken for sequencing was CD8+ T cells sorted from blood. The origin of the receptors is a woman younger than 35 in good health.

In DNA, the CDR3 is TGCGCCAGCAGCGATCCAGGGTCTGGGGCCAACGTCCTGACTTTC. Translation: CASSDPGSGANVLTF. V and J are TRBV4-1 and TRBJ2-6; tentative D call: TRBD1 (5 bases). The ends were cut back, 5 bases at V and 1 base at J, with 9 bases in the middle. The CDR3 is made up of 15 amino acids. In germline, CDR1 is MGHRA, CDR2 YSYEKL.

This clonotype came up a few times. V and J are TRBV20-1 and TRBJ2-3, with 8 bases identical to TRBD2. The V gene's germline CDR1 is DFQATT and CDR2 SNEGSKA (reference sequence). The CDR3 contains 16 residues. J gave up 2 bases and V 0 bases, and 7 bases lay outside the gene matches. This CDR3 reads CSARDGTSGNTDTQYF. DNA for the CDR3: TGCAGTGCTAGAGATGGTACTAGCGGAAACACAGATACGCAGTATTTT.

The chain carries TRBV28 and TRBJ2-2; D gene ambiguous. The CDR3 sequence is 13 residues long. The germline V gene has CDR1 MDHEN and CDR2 SYDVKM. Trimming took off 4 bases at V and 3 bases at J, with 6 bases between the two ends. The CDR3 here is CASSSTYTGELFF. The CDR3 DNA reads TGTGCCAGCAGTTCCACCTACACCGGGGAGCTGTTTTTT. The whole variable domain, filled in from reference TRBV28 and TRBJ2-2, reads DVKVTQSSRYLVKRTGEKVFLECVQDMDHENMFWYRQDPGLGLRLIYFSYDVKMKEKGDIPEGYSVSREKKERFSLILESASTNQTSMYLCASSSTYTGELFFGEGSRLTVL.

The rearrangement uses TRBV7-9 and TRBJ2-7, with D tentatively TRBD2 (6 bases). The V gene lost 1 base and the J gene lost 3 bases, with 13 bases spanning the gap. Germline V CDR1 and CDR2: SEHNR, FQNEAQ (reference sequence). The CDR3 consists of 15 residues. The CDR3 bases are TGTGCCAGCAGCTTAGGGGTAGCGGAAATCTACGAGCAGTACTTC. Its translation is CASSLGVAEIYEQYF.

The chain joins TRBV4-1 to TRBJ1-1, with no clear D. With 4 bases removed from V and 5 bases from J, the gap between germline ends came to 8 bases. The CDR3 contains 12 residues. Germline V gene lookup returns CDR1 MGHRA and CDR2 YSYEKL. The DNA of the CDR3 is TGCGCCAGCAGCCCGTCGGATACTGAAGCTTTCTTT. Translating it yields CASSPSDTEAFF.

This clonotype was found a few times. The rearrangement joins TRBV24-1 to TRBJ2-3; the D gene is possibly TRBD2 (5 bases). Germline CDR1 reads KGHDR; CDR2 reads SFDVKD. V dropped 3 bases and J dropped 6 bases, with 12 bases sitting between them. The CDR3 runs 14 residues. The CDR3 is CATSDVRTGDTQYF. CDR3 nucleotides: TGTGCCACCAGTGATGTTAGGACGGGGGATACGCAGTATTTT.

This clonotype was seen a handful of times. The CDR3 reads CASSKQNPELFF. CDR3 DNA: TGTGCCAGCAGTAAACAGAATCCGGAGCTGTTTTTT. The chain links TRBV6-2 or TRBV6-3 to TRBJ2-2; D remains unclear. The germline CDR1 and CDR2 sequences are MNHEY and SVGEGT. The CDR3 consists of 12 residues. The germline V and J ends were trimmed by 5 bases and 10 bases, with 11 bases remaining between them.

The gene calls are TRBV15 and TRBJ2-2; 10 nucleotides agree with TRBD2. CDR1 and CDR2 from the germline V gene are LNHNV and YYDKDF (reference sequence). Trimming removed 0 bases from V and 11 bases from J; junction bases left unmatched: 6. The CDR3 runs to 15 residues. CDR3 sequence reads: CATSRDPSGGAELFF. CDR3 sequence (DNA): TGTGCCACCAGCAGAGATCCCAGCGGGGGGGCTGAGCTGTTTTTT.

This chain connects TRBV20-1 to TRBJ2-7; 8 bases are a match to TRBD1. Germline V lookup: CDR1 DFQATT, CDR2 SNEGSKA (reference sequence). This CDR3 contains 15 residues. Losses at the gene ends were 1 base for V and 7 bases for J; bases not matched to a gene: 12. For the CDR3, the DNA is TGCAGTGCTAGAGCACAGGGGGTTAGTACCTGGGAGCAGTACGTC. Translated, it gives CSARAQGVSTWEQYV.

This clonotype occurred a few times. This chain joins TRBV27 and TRBJ2-6; D not certain. The CDR3 covers 15 residues. Germline CDR1 MNHEY, CDR2 SMNVEV (reference sequence). V was clipped by 5 bases and J by 4 bases, with 12 bases between them. CDR3 sequence (DNA): TGTGCCAGCAGTCCCTTTACTTACGGGGCCAACGTCCTGACTTTC. Translating gives CASSPFTYGANVLTF. The full variable domain, in which reference TRBV27 and TRBJ2-6 provide the parts outside the CDR3, is EAQVTQNPRYLITVTGKKLTVTCSQNMNHEYMSWYRQDPGLGLRQIYYSMNVEVTDKGDVPEGYKVSRKEKRNFPLILESPSPNQTSLYFCASSPFTYGANVLTFGAGSRLTVL.

This clonotype occurred a few times. This chain uses TRBV11-2 with TRBJ2-1; D is undetermined. In germline, CDR1 is SGHAT, CDR2 FQNNGV. The CDR3 has 14 residues. V lost 4 bases to trimming and J lost 7 bases, with 14 bases between them. CDR3 residues: CASSSGPRDNEQFF. The CDR3 DNA reads as TGTGCCAGCAGCTCCGGACCAAGGGATAATGAGCAGTTCTTC. Based on the CDR3 plus reference TRBV11-2 and TRBJ2-1, the full variable domain is EAGVAQSPRYKIIEKRQSVAFWCNPISGHATLYWYQQILGQGPKLLIQFQNNGVVDDSQLPKDRFSAERLKGVDSTLKIQPAKLEDSAVYLCASSSGPRDNEQFFGPGTRLTVL.

This clonotype was found many times. This chain joins TRBV12-3 or TRBV12-4 and TRBJ2-1, with TRBD2 matching over 7 bases. Trimming took 1 base from V and 7 from J; bases not matched to a gene: 7. This CDR3 has 15 residues. The chain's CDR3 is CASSLGGLAVNEQFF. CDR3 sequence (DNA): TGTGCCAGCAGTTTAGGCGGGCTAGCGGTAAATGAGCAGTTCTTC.

This clonotype has a handful of counts. The chain uses TRBV12-3 or TRBV12-4 and TRBJ2-1, with TRBD1 as a possible D gene (6 bases). The CDR3 contains 15 residues. Trimming left V 7 bases short and J 3 bases short, with 16 bases between. CDR3 loop: CASIDRDKNYNEQFF. Written as DNA, the CDR3 is TGTGCCAGCATTGACCGGGACAAAAACTACAATGAGCAGTTCTTC.

The chain joins TRBV7-9 to TRBJ1-2; D ambiguous. Germline V lookup: CDR1 SEHNR, CDR2 FQNEAQ (reference sequence). Trimming took off 1 base at V and 0 bases at J, with 9 bases between the two ends. The CDR3 extends over 15 amino acids. The CDR3 DNA follows: TGTGCCAGCAGCTTAGGAGGGAGAGCTAACTATGGCTACACCTTC. Translated: CASSLGGRANYGYTF.

The sample holds a few counts of this clonotype. The chain carries TRBV3-1 and TRBJ1-6, with a tentative D call TRBD1 (5 bases). The CDR3 sequence is 16 residues long. The V and J ends lost 4 bases and 6 bases respectively, with 16 bases between them. In germline, CDR1 is LGHDT, CDR2 YNNKEL (reference sequence). The CDR3 DNA reads TGTGCCAGCAGCCTAGCCGGGGGTAGCGGTAATTCACCCCTCCACTTT. Residues: CASSLAGGSGNSPLHF.

The chain carries TRBV10-3 and TRBJ2-1, with D perhaps matching TRBD1 or TRBD2 (5 bases each). Germline V gives CDR1 ENHRY, CDR2 SYGVKD. V was shortened by 8 bases and J by 5 bases, with 16 bases between the two germline ends. The CDR3 covers 14 residues. CDR3 amino acids: CAIEKGRADNEQFF. The CDR3, as DNA: TGTGCCATCGAAAAGGGGCGGGCGGACAATGAGCAGTTCTTC.

This rearrangement joins TRBV12-3 or TRBV12-4 to TRBJ2-3; 10 bases are a match to TRBD1. The CDR3 has 16 residues. Trimming took 6 bases from V and 0 from J; bases not matched to a gene: 6. Here the CDR3 reads CASRNRDRGSTDTQYF. The CDR3 bases are TGTGCCAGCAGAAACCGGGACAGGGGAAGCACAGATACGCAGTATTTT.

This clonotype showed up just a few times. The gene calls are TRBV2 and TRBJ2-3, with no clear D. This CDR3 spans 10 amino acids. The germline V gene encodes CDR1 SNHLY and CDR2 FYNNEI. V lost 4 bases and J lost 8, with 4 bases in between. The CDR3 DNA reads as TGTGCCAGCAGTGGCCTTACGCAGTATTTT. Protein: CASSGLTQYF.

The V gene is TRBV7-6, the J gene TRBJ1-2; D is unclear. The CDR3 has 15 amino acids. Germline V gives CDR1 SGHVS, CDR2 FNYEAQ. V gave up 6 bases and J gave up 2 bases, with 16 bases separating them. CDR3 protein: CASSPEVGNNYGYTF. CDR3 sequence (DNA): TGTGCCAGCAGTCCGGAGGTCGGGAACAACTATGGCTACACCTTC.

The chain carries TRBV2 and TRBJ2-1; TRBD2 aligns across 8 bases. The V gene's germline CDR1 is SNHLY and CDR2 FYNNEI. The CDR3 consists of 18 residues. CDR3: CASPLLSDGTSGIIEQFF. The CDR3 DNA reads TGTGCGTCTCCTCTCTTAAGTGACGGGACTAGTGGGATTATTGAGCAGTTCTTC.

This chain links TRBV2 with TRBJ1-5, with 12 nucleotides matching TRBD1. Germline V lookup: CDR1 SNHLY, CDR2 FYNNEI. The CDR3 totals 14 residues. V dropped 4 bases and J dropped 7; count of bases not matched to a gene: 2. The CDR3, as DNA: TGTGCCAGCAGTGGGGGACAGGGGGCCCAGCCCCAGCATTTT. It translates to CASSGGQGAQPQHF.

This clonotype turned up a few times. The J gene is TRBJ2-5, the V gene TRBV6-2 or TRBV6-3; the D is unclear. Looked up from germline, CDR1 is MNHEY and CDR2 is SVGEGT. V was cut by 0 bases and J by 4 bases, with 6 bases left in between. The CDR3 consists of 13 residues. This CDR3 reads CASSYSTLETQYF. CDR3 DNA: TGTGCCAGCAGTTACTCGACACTAGAGACCCAGTACTTC.